This T cell receptor (beta chain) comes out of a study of blood T cell repertoires in COVID-19 (dated by TCRdb to 2019 to 2021). Turning to the overall study: The collaborator samples originated in the United States, Italy and Spain and spanned the acute and convalescent phases of COVID-19. HLA class I and class II types, where available, came from metadata supplied by the sample provider rather than from assay-based typing. Nearly every sample came with metadata listing a de-identified subject ID, COVID-19 status, age in years and sex. Samples were obtained from the ongoing ImmuneRACE study (first 160 participants) and from about 1,300 subjects provided by 6 global collaborators. The prospective study material was composed of cDNA or gDNA derived from T cells, B-cell-depleted T cells, or PBMCs. The dataset comprised deeply sampled blood TCRbeta repertoires from subjects exposed to, actively infected with, or recovered from COVID-19. The repertoires were released in a freely available public database meant as a resource for research on the immune response to SARS-CoV-2.

The immunoSEQ Assay, a bias-controlled multiplex PCR, was used to amplify TCRbeta CDR3 regions from genomic DNA. Per the authors' processing: The number of nucleated cells in each sample was estimated by amplification of reference gene primers within the assay. To quantify the absolute abundance of each unique TCRbeta CDR3 rearrangement, sequence reads were collapsed and filtered. For each sample, productive Simpson clonality was calculated as the square root of Simpson's diversity index over productive rearrangements. TCRdb re-hosts the immuneACCESS table, in-frame sequences only. Its copies lack some clones; in the studies checked, an unresolved V gene accounts for under half of them, and the cause for the rest is not known. D and trimming were read from the DNA, whereas the V and J calls and clone size are those reported in that table. The sample yields 240,000 or so clones; about 88% were counted once. The ten largest clones capture approximately 7% of the sample.

After removal of 0 bases from V and 3 bases from J, the junction retains 10 bases not matched to a gene. Via the germline V gene, CDR1 is LGHNA and CDR2 YSLEER. Reading from cysteine to phenylalanine, the CDR3 counts 17 amino acids. The CDR3 DNA has 51 bases and is translated from base 1. Each collaborating institution followed its own protocols to collect whole blood in K2EDTA tubes. For TCRbeta analysis, collaborators shipped samples as frozen whole blood, isolated PBMCs, or DNA extracted from either of those sample types. On the study overall, not on this receptor specifically: Clinical and demographic metadata were provided uncurated, with the amount varying by source and participant.

About this clone: The antigen it recognizes is unknown. No quality values exist for individual bases; no much larger clone is one base distant.

The origin of this receptor is a woman in her seventies with active or convalescent COVID-19. The sequenced sample consisted of peripheral blood. The V and J segments used are TRBV4-3 and TRBJ1-1, with 7 bases in between that match TRBD1. The nucleotides read TGCGCCAGCAGCCAAGATCGTCCGACAGGGCGGTACACTGAAGCTTTCTTT. Its translation is CASSQDRPTGRYTEAFF.